This is a list of T cell receptor beta chains from one sample in a study of T cell responses to AZD1222 COVID-19 vaccine. Generated by immunoSEQ multiplex PCR, the TCRdb table keeps only in-frame clones and is missing some. The table shows roughly 150,000 clones, with approximately 90% occurring only once. The material was peripheral blood, obtained after recovery from COVID-19. The receptors here all came from an adult who had recovered from COVID-19. Both conserved end residues are part of each CDR3. D genes are given only for firm matches. Clone size is stated in some rows and not others, as once, few, many or a class when expanded.

clone size,V gene,CDR3 length,J gene,D gene,CDR3 DNA,CDR3 protein
once,TRBV12-3/TRBV12-4,13,TRBJ2-3,.,TGTGCCAGCAGTTTCACTGGCACAGATACGCAGTATTTT,CASSFTGTDTQYF
.,TRBV5-8,14,TRBJ1-6,.,TGTGCCAGCAGCTTGATAGACCTTAATTCACCCCTCCACTTT,CASSLIDLNSPLHF
few,TRBV18,16,TRBJ2-5,.,TGTGCCAGCTCACCCCTGGGGGGGGCTACTCAAGAGACCCAGTACTTC,CASSPLGGATQETQYF
.,TRBV19,13,TRBJ2-7,.,TGTGCCAGTAGTATAGATGGACCCTACGAGCAGTACTTC,CASSIDGPYEQYF
.,TRBV5-5,15,TRBJ1-1,TRBD1,TGTGCCAGCAGCCTGGCGGGACAGGGATTGACTGAAGCTTTCTTT,CASSLAGQGLTEAFF
.,TRBV7-7,13,TRBJ2-7,.,TGTGCTAGCAGCTTACAGATTGCCTACGAGCAGTACTTC,CASSLQIAYEQYF
.,TRBV28,13,TRBJ2-1,TRBD2,TGTGCCAGCAGTAGCGGGGGATACAATGAGCAGTTCTTC,CASSSGGYNEQFF
.,TRBV5-4,13,TRBJ2-4,.,TGTGCCAGCAGCTCCGGAGGGTGGAACATTCAGTACTTC,CASSSGGWNIQYF
.,TRBV7-3,15,TRBJ2-3,TRBD2,TGTGCCAGCAGCGACCGCGGGGGGGACACAGATACGCAGTATTTT,CASSDRGGDTDTQYF
.,TRBV7-3,14,TRBJ2-2,TRBD2,TGTGCCAGCAGCCCGACTAGCGGAGGCGGGGAGCTGTTTTTT,CASSPTSGGGELFF
once,TRBV6-5,14,TRBJ2-7,.,TGTGCCAGCAGAAATGGACAGACAACAAACCTTGAGTACTTC,CASRNGQTTNLEYF
once,TRBV19,16,TRBJ1-5,.,TGTGCCAGTAGTAGGAAGCAGGGTGGGAGCAATCAGCCCCAGCATTTT,CASSRKQGGSNQPQHF
.,TRBV11-1,14,TRBJ2-5,.,TGTGCCAGCAGCCCTAGGTGGGGGCAAGAGACCCAGTACTTC,CASSPRWGQETQYF
.,TRBV7-9,14,TRBJ1-3,.,TGTGCCAGCAGCTTAAACGCAGGAGGAAACACCATATATTTT,CASSLNAGGNTIYF
.,TRBV28,13,TRBJ2-7,.,TGTGCCAGCAGTTTATCCCCTTACTACGAGCAGTACTTC,CASSLSPYYEQYF
.,TRBV25-1,17,TRBJ1-2,.,TGTGCCAGCAGTGAATGGGGGGCAGGGGTCGCTAACTATGGCTACACCTTC,CASSEWGAGVANYGYTF
.,TRBV4-1,15,TRBJ1-2,TRBD1,TGCGCCAGCACCCCAGACAGGGGGCAATTCGGTGGCTACACCTTC,CASTPDRGQFGGYTF
.,TRBV10-1,14,TRBJ1-1,.,TGCGCCAGCAGTGAGGTCAGGGAGCACACTGAAGCTTTCTTT,CASSEVREHTEAFF
.,TRBV15,14,TRBJ1-2,.,TGTGCCACCAGCAGAGATCGGAGGGACTATGGCTACACCTTC,CATSRDRRDYGYTF
.,TRBV20-1,18,TRBJ1-6,TRBD1,TGCAGTGCTAGTGTAGGGGGCCATGGCGCCGGGGGAAATTCACCCCTCCACTTT,CSASVGGHGAGGNSPLHF
few,TRBV7-9,16,TRBJ2-1,TRBD2,TGTGCCAGCAGCTTAGCCCTAGCGGGGTCCTACAATGAGCAGTTCTTC,CASSLALAGSYNEQFF
.,TRBV9,14,TRBJ1-1,.,TGTGCCAGCAGCGTAGGGGCGTGGGACACTGAAGCTTTCTTT,CASSVGAWDTEAFF
.,TRBV5-1,14,TRBJ2-5,TRBD2,TGCGCCAGCAGCTTAGCTAGCGGGCAAGAGACCCAGTACTTC,CASSLASGQETQYF
.,TRBV19,17,TRBJ1-3,TRBD1,TGTGCCAGTACCGGACGAGGGACAGGGGGAGGAGGAAACACCATATATTTT,CASTGRGTGGGGNTIYF
.,TRBV7-8,15,TRBJ2-2,.,TGTGCCAGCAGCTTAGGTCGGTGGGGGAGCGGGGAGCTGTTTTTT,CASSLGRWGSGELFF
.,TRBV6-6,16,TRBJ2-7,TRBD1,TGTGCCAGCAGTTACGGGGGGACAGGGTATTCCAGCGAGCAGTACTTC,CASSYGGTGYSSEQYF
.,TRBV3-1/TRBV3-2,15,TRBJ2-7,TRBD1,TGTGCCAGCAGCCAAGGGGGACAGGGTCTCTACGAGCAGTACTTC,CASSQGGQGLYEQYF
.,TRBV6-5,15,TRBJ1-4,.,TGTGCCAGCAGTTGGCGGACAGATAGTAATGAAAAACTGTTTTTT,CASSWRTDSNEKLFF
.,TRBV28,15,TRBJ2-7,TRBD1,TGTGCCACCCAAGCAGGGGGACAGGGGGCTCTCGAGCAGTACTTC,CATQAGGQGALEQYF
.,TRBV28,15,TRBJ2-1,.,TGTGCCAGCAGTTTAGGGGGACGACTACAGAATGAGCAGTTCTTC,CASSLGGRLQNEQFF
.,TRBV9,15,TRBJ2-7,.,TGTGCCAGCAGCGTAGGTGGATCGGGCTCCTACGAGCAGTACTTC,CASSVGGSGSYEQYF
.,TRBV18,16,TRBJ1-6,.,TGTGCCAGCTCATCCATGGGTCGGGTCGGGAATTCACCCCTCCACTTT,CASSSMGRVGNSPLHF
.,TRBV21-1,16,TRBJ1-5,.,TGTGCCAGCAGCAATTGGCAGCTAAATAGCAATCAGCCCCAGCATTTT,CASSNWQLNSNQPQHF
.,TRBV5-4,8,TRBJ1-1,.,TGTGCCCTAACTGAAGCTTTCTTT,CALTEAFF
.,TRBV6-2/TRBV6-3,16,TRBJ1-3,.,TGTGCCAGCACCCCCGTTTCAGCGTCCTCTGGAAACACCATATATTTT,CASTPVSASSGNTIYF
.,TRBV7-2,15,TRBJ2-7,TRBD1,TGTGCCAGCAGCTTAGGAGGGACAGCAATCTACGAGCAGTACTTC,CASSLGGTAIYEQYF
few,TRBV6-1,16,TRBJ1-1,TRBD1,TGTGCCAGCAGTGAACGGACAGGGGCTATGAACACTGAAGCTTTCTTT,CASSERTGAMNTEAFF
.,TRBV11-3,13,TRBJ1-1,.,TGTGCCAGCAGCCGAAGACAGAACACTGAAGCTTTCTTT,CASSRRQNTEAFF
few,TRBV27,13,TRBJ1-5,.,TGTGCCAGCAGTTTAATGTCCAATCAGCCCCAGCATTTT,CASSLMSNQPQHF
once,TRBV19,11,TRBJ2-2,.,TGTGCCAGCACGAACACCGGGGAGCTGTTTTTT,CASTNTGELFF